A single sample is the source of the 24 T cell receptor beta chains below, sequenced in a study of response to subunit inactivated influenza vaccine. TCRdb redid the calling of the RT-PCR reads with MiXCR, one entry per CDR3 protein. This table holds roughly 650,000 distinct CDR3 sequences, more than 15% found once. This specimen was PBMCs from blood, taken about 11 days after vaccination. The receptors originated from a man in his forties or fifties who received an inactivated influenza vaccine.

This clonotype was counted between two and nine times. The chain has TRBV6-2 or TRBV6-3 and TRBJ1-5; D is unclear. Germline V gene data show CDR1 as MNHEY and CDR2 as SVGEGT. The V end was cut by 2 bases, the J end by 0 bases, with 23 bases between. The CDR3 sequence is 20 residues long. This CDR3 reads CASSYLPSREGIYSNQPQHF. The CDR3, as DNA: TGTGCCAGCAGTTACCTGCCGTCGCGGGAAGGGATCTATAGCAATCAGCCCCAGCATTTT.

The chain is built from TRBV12-3 or TRBV12-4 and TRBJ2-1; no definite D call. This CDR3 spans 14 amino acids. V was cut by 3 bases and J by 2 bases, with 8 bases left in between. In DNA form, the CDR3 reads TGTGCCAGCAGTTTGACCCCCCCCTACAATGAGCAGTTCTTC. Its protein is CASSLTPPYNEQFF.

This clonotype was counted only a few times. The chain uses TRBV20-1 and TRBJ2-1; 11 bases agree with TRBD2. The CDR3 is made up of 17 amino acids. In germline, CDR1 is DFQATT, CDR2 SNEGSKA (reference sequence). Unmatched junction bases numbered 7, after V lost 3 bases and J lost 0 bases. The CDR3 loop is CSARFSGRGSSYNEQFF. In nucleotides, the CDR3 is TGCAGTGCTAGGTTTAGCGGGAGGGGGAGCTCCTACAATGAGCAGTTCTTC.

The V call is TRBV6-5, the J call TRBJ2-1, with 9 bases fitting TRBD2. The CDR3 spans 16 residues. The V gene end was trimmed by 6 bases and the J gene end by 3 bases; junction bases not matched to a gene: 9. Germline CDR1 reads MNHEY; CDR2 reads SVGAGI. CDR3 region: CASRLLSGGIYNEQFF. DNA of the CDR3: TGTGCCAGCAGATTACTAAGCGGGGGGATCTACAATGAGCAGTTCTTC.

This clonotype was recorded a few times. In DNA form, the CDR3 reads TGCAGTGCTAGCAGGTTCGAGGACTACCAAAGCACAGATACGCAGTATTTT. Its translation is CSASRFEDYQSTDTQYF. This chain connects TRBV20-1 to TRBJ2-3; D possibly corresponds to TRBD2 (6 bases). The CDR3 is 17 amino acids. Germline CDR1 is DFQATT and CDR2 is SNEGSKA (reference sequence). The V end lost 3 bases, the J end lost 0 bases, and 19 bases lay between the germline ends.

This clonotype was seen many times. This sequence joins TRBV7-2 and TRBJ2-6; D is unclear. Trimming removed 2 bases from V and 4 bases from J, with 6 bases in between. The germline gives CDR1 SGHTA, CDR2 FQGNSA. This CDR3 has 14 residues. The CDR3 loop reads CASSLIYGANVLTF. The CDR3 DNA is TGTGCCAGCAGCTTAATCTACGGGGCCAACGTCCTGACTTTC.

There are a few counts of this clonotype. This chain uses TRBV10-3 with TRBJ2-3; no clear D gene. The V end was cut by 1 base, the J end by 2 bases, with 1 base between. This CDR3 comprises 12 residues. Per the germline V gene, CDR1 is ENHRY and CDR2 is SYGVKD. Here the CDR3 reads CAISEFTDTQYF. The CDR3 DNA is TGTGCCATCAGTGAGTTCACAGATACGCAGTATTTT.

V gene TRBV12-3 or TRBV12-4 combines with J gene TRBJ1-1; D is uncertain. V was clipped by 5 bases and J by 5 bases, with 9 bases between them. The CDR3 is 12 amino acids. DNA for the CDR3: TGTGCCAGCAGTCCGGACGGAACTGAAGCTTTCTTT. Its translation is CASSPDGTEAFF.

The rearrangement joins TRBV10-3 to TRBJ1-2, with TRBD1 matching over 8 bases. The germline V gene has CDR1 ENHRY and CDR2 SYGVKD. The CDR3 is 16 residues long. With V trimmed by 0 bases and J by 2 bases, 5 bases remained unmatched. CDR3 loop: CAISESGQEVNYGYTF. The CDR3 DNA sequence: TGTGCCATCAGTGAGTCGGGACAGGAGGTGAACTATGGCTACACCTTC.

This rearrangement joins TRBV7-2 to TRBJ2-1; 12 bases are shared with TRBD2. The V gene's germline CDR1 is SGHTA and CDR2 FQGNSA. The CDR3 is made up of 16 amino acids. V gave up 1 base and J gave up 4 bases; unmatched junction bases: 2. The CDR3 nucleotides are TGTGCCAGCAGCTTAGAGACTAGCGGGGGATACAATGAGCAGTTCTTC. Residues: CASSLETSGGYNEQFF.

This clonotype was counted only a few times. The chain has TRBV15 and TRBJ2-2, with TRBD2 matching over 7 bases. The J segment lost 0 bases and the V segment lost 1 base, leaving 8 bases of the junction unmatched. This CDR3 comprises 18 residues. CDR1 and CDR2 from the germline V gene are LNHNV and YYDKDF (reference sequence). The CDR3, as DNA: TGTGCCACCAGCAGAGGTAGCGAGCGGGGCACGAACACCGGGGAGCTGTTTTTT. Protein sequence: CATSRGSERGTNTGELFF.

This rearrangement joins TRBV12-3 or TRBV12-4 to TRBJ2-3, with TRBD1 identical over 8 bases. The trim removed 6 bases at V and 5 bases at J, leaving 10 bases unmatched. The CDR3 spans 15 residues. CDR3 nucleotide sequence: TGTGCCAGCAGATACCGGGACAGGATCGAAGATACGCAGTATTTT. It codes for CASRYRDRIEDTQYF.

This clonotype turned up a few times. This chain uses TRBV7-9 with TRBJ1-1, with TRBD1 as a possible D gene (6 bases). V gave up 5 bases and J gave up 6 bases, with 10 bases separating them. CDR1 and CDR2 from the germline V gene are SEHNR and FQNEAQ (reference sequence). This CDR3 comprises 12 residues. The CDR3 DNA sequence: TGTGCCAGCAGCGCATGGACAGCTGAAGCTTTCTTT. Protein product: CASSAWTAEAFF.

This clonotype was picked up a small number of times. The V gene is TRBV20-1, the J gene TRBJ1-1; a weak D match, TRBD1 (5 bases). With 6 bases removed from V and 6 bases from J, the gap between germline ends came to 26 bases. The CDR3 consists of 16 residues. Germline CDR1 DFQATT, CDR2 SNEGSKA (reference sequence). The CDR3 protein is CSAPIPSGGNTAEAFF. CDR3 nucleotides: TGCAGTGCCCCAATACCATCGGGGGGGAATACGGCTGAAGCTTTCTTT.

This clonotype occurred once. The V gene is TRBV5-1, the J gene TRBJ2-3; 7 nucleotides align to TRBD2. The CDR3 length is 15 residues. The junction had 9 bases not matched to a gene; V was cut back by 2 bases and J by 6 bases. Germline CDR1 reads SGHRS; CDR2 reads YFSETQ. CDR3 nucleotides: TGCGCCAGCAGCTTCGGGACTATCGGGAGGGATACGCAGTATTTT. This sequence encodes CASSFGTIGRDTQYF. The variable domain in full, with the rest retrieved from reference TRBV5-1 and TRBJ2-3, is KAGVTQTPRYLIKTRGQQVTLSCSPISGHRSVSWYQQTPGQGLQFLFEYFSETQRNKGNFPGRFSGRQFSNSRSEMNVSTLELGDSALYLCASSFGTIGRDTQYFGPGTRLTVL.

This clonotype showed up just a few times. This chain uses TRBV7-8 with TRBJ1-1; no reliable D call. The CDR3 is made up of 14 amino acids. V lost 1 base and J lost 13, with 19 bases in between. Germline-derived CDR1 and CDR2 are SGHVS and FQNEAQ. CDR3 loop: CASSLGSPATDVFF. As DNA, the CDR3 is TGTGCCAGCAGCTTAGGGTCTCCGGCCACTGATGTTTTCTTT.

The table lists this clonotype with a few counts. The gene calls are TRBV4-2 and TRBJ2-7; TRBD2 aligns across 7 bases. Trimming removed 0 bases from V and 6 bases from J; junction bases left unmatched: 11. Germline V gene lookup returns CDR1 LGHNA and CDR2 YNFKEQ. This CDR3 is built from 16 residues. The CDR3 DNA reads TGTGCCAGCAGCCAAGATGGGGGAGCGGGACTGGGCGAGCAGTACTTC. Its translation is CASSQDGGAGLGEQYF.

The chain combines TRBV20-1 with TRBJ1-1; a weak D match, TRBD1 (5 bases). CDR1 and CDR2 from the germline V gene are DFQATT and SNEGSKA (reference sequence). The CDR3 length is 14 residues. The V end lost 2 bases, the J end lost 0 bases, and 10 bases lay between the germline ends. CDR3 residues: CSARSDRLNTEAFF. Here the CDR3 DNA reads TGCAGTGCTAGATCTGACAGACTGAACACTGAAGCTTTCTTT.

This clonotype has at least ten counts. The V gene is TRBV7-3, the J gene TRBJ2-1; 10 bases agree with TRBD2. The CDR3 consists of 16 residues. Germline values: CDR1 SGHTA, CDR2 FQGTGA. V was pared by 2 bases and J by 8 bases, with 9 bases of the junction left unmatched. CDR3 loop: CASSLWASGSADEQFF. CDR3 nucleotide sequence: TGTGCCAGCAGCTTATGGGCTAGCGGGAGTGCGGATGAGCAGTTCTTC.

The chain combines TRBV19 with TRBJ2-7, with D unresolved. With 7 bases removed from V and 0 bases from J, the gap between germline ends came to 10 bases. Germline loops: CDR1 LNHDA, CDR2 SQIVND (reference sequence). The CDR3 length is 13 residues. The CDR3 DNA reads TGTGCCAGTATTGACTCTAACTCCTACGAGCAGTACTTC. Amino acid sequence: CASIDSNSYEQYF.

This clonotype has only a few counts. The chain combines TRBV7-8 with TRBJ2-2; no reliable D call. The CDR3 has 16 amino acids. Between the trimmed V and J ends, which lost 7 bases and 0 bases, there was a span of 15 bases. Germline V gene sequence: CDR1 SGHVS, CDR2 FQNEAQ. This CDR3 is CASTSVRLPNTGELFF. In nucleotides, the CDR3 is TGTGCCAGCACCTCGGTTAGGCTACCGAACACCGGGGAGCTGTTTTTT.

V and J are TRBV5-1 and TRBJ2-5, with D possibly being TRBD1 (6 bases). V gave up 4 bases and J gave up 2 bases, with 15 bases separating them. Germline lookup yields CDR1 SGHRS and CDR2 YFSETQ. The CDR3 totals 15 residues. CDR3 DNA sequence: TGCGCCAGCAGCCAAAAAGGACAGCGACAAGAGACCCAGTACTTC. Translating it yields CASSQKGQRQETQYF.

V usage is TRBV7-8 and J usage is TRBJ2-5; TRBD2 aligns across 11 bases. There are 16 residues in the CDR3. Germline CDR1 is SGHVS and CDR2 is FQNEAQ. J was trimmed by 2 bases and V by 3 bases; bases with no gene match: 5. For the CDR3, the DNA is TGTGCCAGCAGCTTGGGGACTAGCGGACCTCAAGAGACCCAGTACTTC. Its translation: CASSLGTSGPQETQYF.

In DNA form, the CDR3 reads TGTGCCAGCAGTCCGACATGGACAGGGGTAGAGACCCAGTACTTC. Amino acids: CASSPTWTGVETQYF. The chain recombines TRBV12-3 or TRBV12-4 with TRBJ2-5; 9 bases fit TRBD1. The CDR3 length is 15 residues. J was trimmed by 4 bases and V by 5 bases; bases with no gene match: 8.